A single sample is the source of the 2 T cell receptor beta chains below, sequenced in a study of sequential checkpoint blockade in melanoma. The repertoire was sequenced with immunoSEQ multiplex PCR; TCRdb's copy has only in-frame clones and lacks some. The sample lists about 14,000 clones, 82% seen once, with about a quarter in the top ten. Described treatment: randomized to nivolumab then ipilimumab (arm A) or the reverse (arm B). Here the sequenced sample was CD8+ T cells sorted from blood (inferred from file names), taken from a patient given nivolumab and ipilimumab in sequence. The receptors stem from a human donor with melanoma.

This clone appeared a few times. The chain combines TRBV5-5 with TRBJ2-7; D is perhaps TRBD2 (5 bases). Germline CDR1 reads SGHKS; CDR2 reads YYEKEE (reference sequence). Trimming pared 0 bases from V and 1 base from J, leaving 11 bases between. The CDR3 extends over 15 amino acids. CDR3 amino acids: CASSLVGVPSYEQYF. CDR3 nucleotide sequence: TGTGCCAGCAGCTTGGTCGGGGTCCCTTCCTACGAGCAGTACTTC.

This chain joins TRBV9 and TRBJ2-5; 7 nucleotides line up with TRBD2. This CDR3 has 15 amino acids. V gave up 0 bases and J gave up 11 bases; unmatched junction bases: 13. CDR1 is SGDLS, CDR2 YYNGEE, per germline. CDR3 sequence: CASSVGGSPKGEQYF. The CDR3 coding sequence is TGTGCCAGCAGCGTAGGCGGGAGCCCCAAAGGGGAGCAGTACTTC.